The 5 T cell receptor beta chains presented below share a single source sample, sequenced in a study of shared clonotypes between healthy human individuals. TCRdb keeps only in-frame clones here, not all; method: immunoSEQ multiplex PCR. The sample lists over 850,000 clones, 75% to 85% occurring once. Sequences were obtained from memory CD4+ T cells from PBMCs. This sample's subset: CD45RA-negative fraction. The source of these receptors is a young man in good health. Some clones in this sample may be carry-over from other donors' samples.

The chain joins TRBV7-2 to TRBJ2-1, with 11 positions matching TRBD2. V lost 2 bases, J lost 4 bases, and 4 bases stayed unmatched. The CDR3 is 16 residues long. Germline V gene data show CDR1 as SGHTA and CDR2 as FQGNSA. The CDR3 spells CASSLFSGRDYNEQFF. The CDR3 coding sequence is TGTGCCAGCAGCTTATTTAGCGGGAGGGATTACAATGAGCAGTTCTTC.

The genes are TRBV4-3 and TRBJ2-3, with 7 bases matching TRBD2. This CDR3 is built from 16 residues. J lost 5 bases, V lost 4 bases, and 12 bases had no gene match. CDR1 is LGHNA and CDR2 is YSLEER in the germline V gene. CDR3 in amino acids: CASSRGRTGRRDTQYF. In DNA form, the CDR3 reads TGCGCCAGCAGCCGGGGAAGGACCGGGAGGCGAGATACGCAGTATTTT.

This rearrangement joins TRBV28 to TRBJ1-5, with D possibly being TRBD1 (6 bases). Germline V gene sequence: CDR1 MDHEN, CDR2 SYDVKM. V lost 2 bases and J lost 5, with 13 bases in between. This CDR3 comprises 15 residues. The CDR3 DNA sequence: TGTGCCAGCAGTTTAGTGACAGGACGGGATCAGCCCCAGCATTTT. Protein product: CASSLVTGRDQPQHF.

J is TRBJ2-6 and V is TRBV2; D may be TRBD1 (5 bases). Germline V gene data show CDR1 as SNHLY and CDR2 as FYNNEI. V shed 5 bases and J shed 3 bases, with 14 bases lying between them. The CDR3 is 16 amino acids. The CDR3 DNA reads TGTGCCAGCAGTATGCAGGCAGGGTTTGGGGCCAACGTCCTGACTTTC. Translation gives CASSMQAGFGANVLTF. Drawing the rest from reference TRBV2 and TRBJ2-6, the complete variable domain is EPEVTQTPSHQVTQMGQEVILRCVPISNHLYFYWYRQILGQKVEFLVSFYNNEISEKSEIFDDQFSVERPDGSNFTLKIRSTKLEDSAMYFCASSMQAGFGANVLTFGAGSRLTVL.

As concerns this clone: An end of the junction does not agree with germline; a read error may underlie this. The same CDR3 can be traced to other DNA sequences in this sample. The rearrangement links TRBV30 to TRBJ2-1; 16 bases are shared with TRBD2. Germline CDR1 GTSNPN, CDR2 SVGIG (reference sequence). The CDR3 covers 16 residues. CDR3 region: CAWSPGLAGGPDEQFF. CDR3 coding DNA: TGTGCTTGGAGTCCGGGACTAGCGGGAGGGCCGGATGAGCAGTTCTTC. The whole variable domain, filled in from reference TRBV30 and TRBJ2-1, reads SQTIHQWPATLVQPVGSPLSLECTVEGTSNPNLYWYRQAAGRGLQLLFYSVGIGQISSEVPQNLSASRPQDRQFILSSKKLLLSDSGFYLCAWSPGLAGGPDEQFFGPGTRLTVL.